Listed below are T cell receptor beta chains from one sample, sequenced in a study of CD8 T cells in Susac syndrome. MiXCR, applied by TCRdb to the immunoSEQ multiplex PCR reads, yields one record per CDR3 protein. The sample holds tens of thousands of distinct CDR3 sequences, about 96% seen once. Material for sequencing was CD8+ T cells from PBMCs. These receptors came from a human donor with Susac syndrome. The CDR3 runs from the conserved cysteine through the conserved F or W.

v_gene: TRBV15
j_gene: TRBJ2-4
CDR3aa: CATSREGFRAKNIQYF

v_gene: TRBV9
j_gene: TRBJ2-5
CDR3aa: CASSLSGGIQETQYF

v_gene: TRBV5-4
j_gene: TRBJ2-1
CDR3aa: CASSSPAVYSEQFF

v_gene: TRBV9
j_gene: TRBJ2-2
CDR3aa: CASSELVEDTGELFF

v_gene: TRBV11-1
j_gene: TRBJ2-1
CDR3aa: CASSWDNEQFF

v_gene: TRBV19
j_gene: TRBJ1-1
CDR3aa: CASWTGLQAFF

v_gene: TRBV29-1
j_gene: TRBJ2-5
CDR3aa: CSVDEGPGDVLGTQYF

v_gene: TRBV7-8
j_gene: TRBJ1-1
CDR3aa: CASSYRGIEENTEAFF

v_gene: TRBV15
j_gene: TRBJ2-7
CDR3aa: CATSRGEGQTYEQYF

v_gene: TRBV5-1
j_gene: TRBJ2-1
CDR3aa: CASSPQGGGTTYNEQFF

v_gene: TRBV30
j_gene: TRBJ1-4
CDR3aa: CACVEGRNEKLFF

v_gene: TRBV29-1
j_gene: TRBJ1-1
CDR3aa: CSAKPGGAEAFF

v_gene: TRBV12-3/TRBV12-4
j_gene: TRBJ2-3
CDR3aa: CASSLSSGETDTQYF

v_gene: TRBV20-1
j_gene: TRBJ2-1
CDR3aa: CSARDLGSSSGDNEQFF

v_gene: TRBV15
j_gene: TRBJ2-7
CDR3aa: CATSTPGQYYEQYF

v_gene: TRBV6-6
j_gene: TRBJ2-1
CDR3aa: CASSYSSGQNEQFF

v_gene: TRBV11-2
j_gene: TRBJ1-2
CDR3aa: CASSLVSRNNNGYTF

v_gene: TRBV28
j_gene: TRBJ1-5
CDR3aa: CASTHLQGVAPQHF

v_gene: TRBV30
j_gene: TRBJ2-7
CDR3aa: CAWSVQRDEQYF

v_gene: TRBV4-3
j_gene: TRBJ1-1
CDR3aa: CASSQALWTGRNTEAFF

v_gene: TRBV28
j_gene: TRBJ2-7
CDR3aa: CASSLSFYEQYF

v_gene: TRBV29-1
j_gene: TRBJ1-2
CDR3aa: CSASRGLANYGYTF

v_gene: TRBV20-1
j_gene: TRBJ2-1
CDR3aa: CSARDLGIGQFF

v_gene: TRBV3-1
j_gene: TRBJ2-7
CDR3aa: CASSQASGVEQYF

v_gene: TRBV6-5
j_gene: TRBJ1-6
CDR3aa: CASRDRSSYNSPLHF

v_gene: TRBV7-9
j_gene: TRBJ2-1
CDR3aa: CASSLGFRHGTGDNEQFF

v_gene: TRBV20-1
j_gene: TRBJ2-1
CDR3aa: CSAGGSPLNEQFF

v_gene: TRBV5-5
j_gene: TRBJ2-5
CDR3aa: CASTLPVAETQYF